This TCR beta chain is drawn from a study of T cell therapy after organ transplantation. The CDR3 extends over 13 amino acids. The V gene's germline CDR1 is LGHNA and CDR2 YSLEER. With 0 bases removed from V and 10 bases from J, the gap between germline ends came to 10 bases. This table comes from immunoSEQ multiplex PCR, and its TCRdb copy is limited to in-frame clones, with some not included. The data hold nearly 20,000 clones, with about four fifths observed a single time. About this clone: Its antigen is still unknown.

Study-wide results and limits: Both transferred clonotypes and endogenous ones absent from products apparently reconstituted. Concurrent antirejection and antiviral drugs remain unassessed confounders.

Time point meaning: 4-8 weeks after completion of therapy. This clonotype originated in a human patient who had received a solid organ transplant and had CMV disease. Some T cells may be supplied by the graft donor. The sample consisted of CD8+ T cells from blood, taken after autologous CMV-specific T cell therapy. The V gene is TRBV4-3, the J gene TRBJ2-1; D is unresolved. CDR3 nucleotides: TGCGCCAGCAGCCAAGATCGTAAAGGAGAGCAGTTCTTC. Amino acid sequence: CASSQDRKGEQFF.